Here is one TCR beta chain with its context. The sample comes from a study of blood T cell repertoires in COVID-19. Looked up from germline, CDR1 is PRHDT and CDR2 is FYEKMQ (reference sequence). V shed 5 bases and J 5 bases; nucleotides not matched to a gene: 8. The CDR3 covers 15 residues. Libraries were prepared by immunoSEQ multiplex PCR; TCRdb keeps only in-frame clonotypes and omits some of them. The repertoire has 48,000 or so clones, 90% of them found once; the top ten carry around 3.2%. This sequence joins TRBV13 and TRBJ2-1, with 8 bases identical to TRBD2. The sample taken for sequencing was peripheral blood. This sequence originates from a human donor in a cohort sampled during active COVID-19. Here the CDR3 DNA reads TGTGCCAGCAGCGGACGACCACTAGCGGACAATGAGCAGTTCTTC. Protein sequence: CASSGRPLADNEQFF.